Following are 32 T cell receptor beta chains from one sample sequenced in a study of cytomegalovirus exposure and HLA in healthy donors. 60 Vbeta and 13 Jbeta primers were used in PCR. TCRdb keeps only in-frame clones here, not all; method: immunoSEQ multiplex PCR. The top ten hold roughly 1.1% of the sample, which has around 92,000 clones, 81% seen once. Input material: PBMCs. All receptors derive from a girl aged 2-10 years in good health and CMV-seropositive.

The CDR3 is CASHKQGMVTEAFF. Here the CDR3 DNA reads TGTGCCAGCCATAAACAGGGGATGGTCACTGAAGCTTTCTTT. The chain joins TRBV6-6 to TRBJ1-1; TRBD1 matches 7 bases. V trimming: 8 bases; J trimming: 4 bases; junction bases outside the gene matches: 10. Germline V gene lookup returns CDR1 MNHNY and CDR2 SVGAGI (reference sequence). This CDR3 is built from 14 residues.

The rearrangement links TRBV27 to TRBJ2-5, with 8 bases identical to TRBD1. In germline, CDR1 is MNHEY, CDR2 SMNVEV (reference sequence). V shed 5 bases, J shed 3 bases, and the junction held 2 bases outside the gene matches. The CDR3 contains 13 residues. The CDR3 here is CASSRTGKETQYF. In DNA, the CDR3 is TGTGCCAGCAGTCGGACAGGGAAAGAGACCCAGTACTTC.

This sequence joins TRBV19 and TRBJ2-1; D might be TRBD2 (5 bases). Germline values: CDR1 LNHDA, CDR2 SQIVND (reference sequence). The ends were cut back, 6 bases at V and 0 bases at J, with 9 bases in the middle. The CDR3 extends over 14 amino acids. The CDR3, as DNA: TGTGCCAGTAGATTAGGGAGCTCCTACAATGAGCAGTTCTTC. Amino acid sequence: CASRLGSSYNEQFF.

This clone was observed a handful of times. CDR3 DNA: TGTGCCTGGAGCGCGACAGGGACCCTGCACACCATATATTTT. This gives the protein CAWSATGTLHTIYF. The rearrangement joins TRBV30 to TRBJ1-3, with 7 bases matching TRBD1. Germline-derived CDR1 and CDR2 are GTSNPN and SVGIG (reference sequence). The CDR3 has 14 amino acids. Trimming removed 3 bases from V and 8 bases from J; junction bases left unmatched: 10.

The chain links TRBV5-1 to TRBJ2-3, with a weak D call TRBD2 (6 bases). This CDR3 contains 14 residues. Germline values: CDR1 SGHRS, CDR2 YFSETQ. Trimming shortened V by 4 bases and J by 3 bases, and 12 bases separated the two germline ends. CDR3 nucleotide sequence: TGCGCCAGCAGCCCGGGGACTTCTACAGATACGCAGTATTTT. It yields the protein CASSPGTSTDTQYF.

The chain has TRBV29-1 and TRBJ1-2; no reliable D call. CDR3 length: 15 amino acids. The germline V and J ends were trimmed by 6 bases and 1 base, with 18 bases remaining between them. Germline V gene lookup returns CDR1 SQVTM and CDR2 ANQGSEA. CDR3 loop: CSVIPASTGNYGYTF. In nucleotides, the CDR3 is TGCAGCGTCATACCTGCCTCCACGGGTAACTATGGCTACACCTTC.

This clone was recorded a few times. The CDR3 DNA reads TGTGCCAGCTCCCCAATATCGGCAGGGTCTGAAGCTTTCTTT. Its protein product is CASSPISAGSEAFF. V usage is TRBV5-6 and J usage is TRBJ1-1; D may be TRBD1 (5 bases). Trimming left V 7 bases short and J 6 bases short, with 19 bases between. The CDR3 runs to 14 residues. The germline CDR1 and CDR2 sequences are SGHDT and YYEEEE.

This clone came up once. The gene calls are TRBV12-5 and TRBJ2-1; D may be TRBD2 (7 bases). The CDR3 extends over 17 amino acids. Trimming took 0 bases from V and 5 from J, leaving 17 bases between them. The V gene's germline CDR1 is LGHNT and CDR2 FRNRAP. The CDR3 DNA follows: TGTGCTAGTGGTTTGGTACTCGGCAGGGGAGGGGACAATGAGCAGTTCTTC. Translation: CASGLVLGRGGDNEQFF. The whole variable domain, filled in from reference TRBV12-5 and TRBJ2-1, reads DARVTQTPRHKVTEMGQEVTMRCQPILGHNTVFWYRQTMMQGLELLAYFRNRAPLDDSGMPKDRFSAEMPDATLATLKIQPSEPRDSAVYFCASGLVLGRGGDNEQFFGPGTRLTVL.

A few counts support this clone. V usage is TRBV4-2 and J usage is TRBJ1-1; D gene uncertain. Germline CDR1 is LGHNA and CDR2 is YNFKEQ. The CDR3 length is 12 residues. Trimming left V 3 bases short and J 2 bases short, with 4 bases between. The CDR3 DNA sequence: TGTGCCAGCAGCCAGGGCAACACTGAAGCTTTCTTT. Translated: CASSQGNTEAFF.

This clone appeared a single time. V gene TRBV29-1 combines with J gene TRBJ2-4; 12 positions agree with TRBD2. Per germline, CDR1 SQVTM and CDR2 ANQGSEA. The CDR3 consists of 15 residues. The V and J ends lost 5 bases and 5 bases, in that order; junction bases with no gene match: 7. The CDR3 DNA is TGCAGCGTTCTCAAACTAGCGGGAGGTCAAAACATTCAGTACTTC. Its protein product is CSVLKLAGGQNIQYF.

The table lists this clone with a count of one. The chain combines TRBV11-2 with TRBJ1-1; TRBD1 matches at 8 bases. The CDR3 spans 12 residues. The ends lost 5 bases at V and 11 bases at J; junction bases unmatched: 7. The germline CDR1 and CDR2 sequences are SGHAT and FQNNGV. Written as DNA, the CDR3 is TGTGCCAGCAGCAGACAGGGGTTAGGGGCTTTCTTT. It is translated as CASSRQGLGAFF.

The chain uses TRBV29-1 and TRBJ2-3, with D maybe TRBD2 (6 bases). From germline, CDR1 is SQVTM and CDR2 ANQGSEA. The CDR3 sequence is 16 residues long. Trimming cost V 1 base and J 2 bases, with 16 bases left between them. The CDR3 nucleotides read TGCAGCGTTGAAGGTCCAGTTGGGCGGGACACAGATACGCAGTATTTT. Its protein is CSVEGPVGRDTDTQYF.

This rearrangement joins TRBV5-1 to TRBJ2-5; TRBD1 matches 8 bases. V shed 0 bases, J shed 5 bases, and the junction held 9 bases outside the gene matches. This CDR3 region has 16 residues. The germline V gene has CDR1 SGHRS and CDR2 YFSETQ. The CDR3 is CASSLAQDRASETQYF. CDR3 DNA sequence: TGCGCCAGCAGCTTGGCTCAGGACAGGGCTTCTGAGACCCAGTACTTC.

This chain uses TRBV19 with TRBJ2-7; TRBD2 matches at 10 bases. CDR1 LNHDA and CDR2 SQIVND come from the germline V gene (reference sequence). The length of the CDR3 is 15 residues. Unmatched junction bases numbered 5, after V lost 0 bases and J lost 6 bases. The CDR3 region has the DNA TGTGCCAGTAGTATAGATCTAGCGGGAGTCATCGAGCAGTACTTC. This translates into CASSIDLAGVIEQYF.

The CDR3 loop reads CASSLQQGLGQPQHF. The CDR3 DNA sequence: TGTGCCAGCAGCTTACAACAGGGTTTGGGTCAGCCCCAGCATTTT. The V and J genes are TRBV5-5 and TRBJ1-5, with D possibly matching TRBD1 (6 bases). V lost 2 bases to trimming and J lost 6 bases, with 15 bases between them. Germline loops: CDR1 SGHKS, CDR2 YYEKEE (reference sequence). This CDR3 comprises 15 residues.

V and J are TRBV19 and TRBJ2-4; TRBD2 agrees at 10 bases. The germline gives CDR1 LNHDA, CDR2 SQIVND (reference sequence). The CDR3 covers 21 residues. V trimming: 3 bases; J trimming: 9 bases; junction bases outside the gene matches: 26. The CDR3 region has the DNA TGTGCCAGTAGTATTGGTTGGATCTCACTGACTAGCGGGTCTCACCGGGGCATTCAGTACTTC. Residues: CASSIGWISLTSGSHRGIQYF.

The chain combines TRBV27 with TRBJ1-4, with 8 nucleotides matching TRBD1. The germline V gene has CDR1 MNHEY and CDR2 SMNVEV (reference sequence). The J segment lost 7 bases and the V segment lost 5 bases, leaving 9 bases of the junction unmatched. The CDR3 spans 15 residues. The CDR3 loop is CASSTTRGLGEKLFF. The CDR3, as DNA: TGTGCCAGCAGTACCACCAGGGGGCTGGGTGAAAAACTGTTTTTT. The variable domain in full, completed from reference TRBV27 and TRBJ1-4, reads EAQVTQNPRYLITVTGKKLTVTCSQNMNHEYMSWYRQDPGLGLRQIYYSMNVEVTDKGDVPEGYKVSRKEKRNFPLILESPSPNQTSLYFCASSTTRGLGEKLFFGSGTQLSVL.

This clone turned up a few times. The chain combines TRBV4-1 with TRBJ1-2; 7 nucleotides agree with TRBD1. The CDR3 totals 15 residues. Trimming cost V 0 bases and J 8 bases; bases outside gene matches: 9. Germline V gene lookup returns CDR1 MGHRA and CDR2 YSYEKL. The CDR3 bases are TGCGCCAGCAGCCAAGAGGAACAGGGGCCAAGGGGCTACACCTTC. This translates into CASSQEEQGPRGYTF.

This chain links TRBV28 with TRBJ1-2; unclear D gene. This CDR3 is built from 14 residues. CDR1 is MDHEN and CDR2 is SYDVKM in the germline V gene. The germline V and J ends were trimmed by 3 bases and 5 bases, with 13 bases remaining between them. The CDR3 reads CASSFADSTYGYTF. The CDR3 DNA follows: TGTGCCAGCAGTTTTGCCGATTCCACATATGGCTACACCTTC.

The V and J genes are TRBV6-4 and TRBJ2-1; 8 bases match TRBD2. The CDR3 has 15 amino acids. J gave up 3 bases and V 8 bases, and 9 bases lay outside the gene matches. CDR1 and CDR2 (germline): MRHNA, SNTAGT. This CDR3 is CASSPGTRDYNEQFF. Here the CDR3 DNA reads TGTGCCAGCTCCCCCGGGACTAGAGACTACAATGAGCAGTTCTTC.

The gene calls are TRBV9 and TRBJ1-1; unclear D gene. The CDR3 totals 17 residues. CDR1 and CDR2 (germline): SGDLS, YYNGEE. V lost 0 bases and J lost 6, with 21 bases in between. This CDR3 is CASSVGGIPDKLSEAFF. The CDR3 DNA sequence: TGTGCCAGCAGCGTAGGCGGCATCCCCGATAAATTGTCTGAAGCTTTCTTT.

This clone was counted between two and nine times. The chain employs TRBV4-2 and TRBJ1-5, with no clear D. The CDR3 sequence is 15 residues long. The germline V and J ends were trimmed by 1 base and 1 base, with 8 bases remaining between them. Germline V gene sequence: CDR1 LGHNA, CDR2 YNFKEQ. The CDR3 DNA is TGTGCCAGCAGCCAAGGAGGTGGAAGCAATCAGCCCCAGCATTTT. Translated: CASSQGGGSNQPQHF.

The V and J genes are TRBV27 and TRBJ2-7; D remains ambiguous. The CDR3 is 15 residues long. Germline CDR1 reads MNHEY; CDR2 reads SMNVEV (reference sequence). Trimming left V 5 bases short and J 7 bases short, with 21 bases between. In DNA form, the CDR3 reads TGTGCCAGCAGTCCCCAGACTGGCGCTACGAGGGAGCAGTACTTC. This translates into CASSPQTGATREQYF.

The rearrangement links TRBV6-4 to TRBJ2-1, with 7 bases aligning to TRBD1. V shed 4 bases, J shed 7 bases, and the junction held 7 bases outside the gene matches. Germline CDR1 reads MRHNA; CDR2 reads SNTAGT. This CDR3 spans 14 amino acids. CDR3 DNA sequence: TGTGCCAGCAGTGGGGACAGCGACCTTAATGAGCAGTTCTTC. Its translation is CASSGDSDLNEQFF.

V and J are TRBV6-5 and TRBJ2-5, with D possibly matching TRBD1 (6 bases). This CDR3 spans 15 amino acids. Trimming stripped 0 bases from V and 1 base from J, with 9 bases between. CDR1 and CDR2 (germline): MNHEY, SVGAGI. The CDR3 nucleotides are TGTGCCAGCAGTTACTCCGACAGGTCCCAAGAGACCCAGTACTTC. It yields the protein CASSYSDRSQETQYF.

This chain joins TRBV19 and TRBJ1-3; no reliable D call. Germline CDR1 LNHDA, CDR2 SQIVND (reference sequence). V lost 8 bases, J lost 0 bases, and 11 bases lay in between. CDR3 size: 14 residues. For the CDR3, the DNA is TGTGCCAGTTCTCTTGAGCGCTCTGGAAACACCATATATTTT. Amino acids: CASSLERSGNTIYF.

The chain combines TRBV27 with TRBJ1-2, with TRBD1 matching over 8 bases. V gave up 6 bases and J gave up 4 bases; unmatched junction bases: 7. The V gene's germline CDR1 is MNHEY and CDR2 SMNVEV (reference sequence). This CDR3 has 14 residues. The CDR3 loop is CASRPQGAIYGYTF. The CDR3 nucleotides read TGTGCCAGCAGACCCCAGGGGGCAATCTATGGCTACACCTTC.

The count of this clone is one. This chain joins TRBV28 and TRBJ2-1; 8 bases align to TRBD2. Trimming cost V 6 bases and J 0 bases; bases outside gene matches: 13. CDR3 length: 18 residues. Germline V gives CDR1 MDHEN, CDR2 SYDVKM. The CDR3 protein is CASRRQETSGLSYNEQFF. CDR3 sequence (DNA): TGTGCCAGCAGGCGACAGGAAACTAGCGGACTCTCCTACAATGAGCAGTTCTTC.

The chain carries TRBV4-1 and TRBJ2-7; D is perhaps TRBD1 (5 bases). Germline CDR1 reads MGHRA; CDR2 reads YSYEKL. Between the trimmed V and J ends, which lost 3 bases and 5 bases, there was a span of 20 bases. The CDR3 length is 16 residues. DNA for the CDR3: TGCGCCAGCAGCCAGTACACAGGCTGGGCGTGGAACGAGCAGTACTTC. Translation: CASSQYTGWAWNEQYF.

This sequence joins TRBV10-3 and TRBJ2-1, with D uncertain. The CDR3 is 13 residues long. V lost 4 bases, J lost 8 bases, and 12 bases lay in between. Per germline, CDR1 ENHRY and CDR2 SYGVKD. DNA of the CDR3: TGTGCCATCAGTGTAGGCGCGGTCGATGAGCAGTTCTTC. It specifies CAISVGAVDEQFF.

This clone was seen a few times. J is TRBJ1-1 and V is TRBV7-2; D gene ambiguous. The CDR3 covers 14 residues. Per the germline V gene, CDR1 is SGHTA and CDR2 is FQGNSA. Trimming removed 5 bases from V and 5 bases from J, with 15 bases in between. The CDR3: CASSPKGPGTEAFF. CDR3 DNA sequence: TGTGCCAGCAGCCCGAAGGGTCCGGGGACTGAAGCTTTCTTT.

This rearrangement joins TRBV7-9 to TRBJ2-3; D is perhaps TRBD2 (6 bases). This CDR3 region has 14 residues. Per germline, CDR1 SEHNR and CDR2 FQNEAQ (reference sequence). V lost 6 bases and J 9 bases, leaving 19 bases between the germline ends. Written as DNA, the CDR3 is TGTGCCAGCAGTTACACCGACCGGGACTTCACGCAGTATTTT. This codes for CASSYTDRDFTQYF.